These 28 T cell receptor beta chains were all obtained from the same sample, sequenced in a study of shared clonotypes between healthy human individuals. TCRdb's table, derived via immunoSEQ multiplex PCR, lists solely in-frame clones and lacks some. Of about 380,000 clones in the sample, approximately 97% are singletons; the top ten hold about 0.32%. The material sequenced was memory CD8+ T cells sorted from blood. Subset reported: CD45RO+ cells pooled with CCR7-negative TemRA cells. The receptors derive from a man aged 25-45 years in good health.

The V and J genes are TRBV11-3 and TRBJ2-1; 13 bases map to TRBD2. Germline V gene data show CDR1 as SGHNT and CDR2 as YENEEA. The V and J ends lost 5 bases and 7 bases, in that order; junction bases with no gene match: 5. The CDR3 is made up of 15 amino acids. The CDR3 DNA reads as TGTGCCAGCAGCACAGGACTAGCGGGGGCAAATGAGCAGTTCTTC. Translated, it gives CASSTGLAGANEQFF.

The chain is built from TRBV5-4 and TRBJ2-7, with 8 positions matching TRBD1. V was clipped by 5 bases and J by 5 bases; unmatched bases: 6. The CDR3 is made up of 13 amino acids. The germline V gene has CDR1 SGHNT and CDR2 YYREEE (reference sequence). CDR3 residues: CASRPGGLDEQYF. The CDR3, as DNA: TGTGCCAGCAGGCCAGGGGGCCTGGACGAGCAGTACTTC.

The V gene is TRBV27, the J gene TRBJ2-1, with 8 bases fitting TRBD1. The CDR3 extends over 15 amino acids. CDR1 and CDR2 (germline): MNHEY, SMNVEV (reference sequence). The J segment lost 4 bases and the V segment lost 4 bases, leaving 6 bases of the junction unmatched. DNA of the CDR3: TGTGCCAGCAGTTCGACAGGGGAGGCGTACAATGAGCAGTTCTTC. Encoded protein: CASSSTGEAYNEQFF.

CDR3 residues: CASSQDPSAYEQYF. DNA for the CDR3: TGCGCCAGCAGCCAAGATCCTAGCGCCTACGAGCAGTACTTC. The chain links TRBV4-1 to TRBJ2-7; possible D gene TRBD2, 6 bases. V lost 0 bases to trimming and J lost 2 bases, with 8 bases between them. The CDR3 extends over 14 amino acids. Germline V gene data show CDR1 as MGHRA and CDR2 as YSYEKL.

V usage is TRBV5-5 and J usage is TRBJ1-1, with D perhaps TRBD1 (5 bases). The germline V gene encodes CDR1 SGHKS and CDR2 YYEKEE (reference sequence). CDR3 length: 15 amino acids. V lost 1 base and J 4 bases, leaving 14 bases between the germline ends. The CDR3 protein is CASSLLGGIGTEAFF. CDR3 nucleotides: TGTGCCAGCAGCTTGCTTGGGGGGATTGGCACTGAAGCTTTCTTT.

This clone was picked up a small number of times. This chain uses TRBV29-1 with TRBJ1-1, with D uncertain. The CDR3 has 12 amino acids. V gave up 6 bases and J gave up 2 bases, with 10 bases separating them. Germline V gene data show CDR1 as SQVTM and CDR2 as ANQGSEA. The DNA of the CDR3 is TGCAGCGTAACCACAATAAACACTGAAGCTTTCTTT. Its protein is CSVTTINTEAFF.

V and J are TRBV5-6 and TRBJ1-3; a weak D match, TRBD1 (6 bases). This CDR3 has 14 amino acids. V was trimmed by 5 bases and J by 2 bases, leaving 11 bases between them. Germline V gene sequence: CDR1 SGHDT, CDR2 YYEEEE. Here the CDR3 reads CASRPTGAGNTIYF. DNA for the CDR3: TGTGCCAGCAGACCGACAGGCGCTGGAAACACCATATATTTT.

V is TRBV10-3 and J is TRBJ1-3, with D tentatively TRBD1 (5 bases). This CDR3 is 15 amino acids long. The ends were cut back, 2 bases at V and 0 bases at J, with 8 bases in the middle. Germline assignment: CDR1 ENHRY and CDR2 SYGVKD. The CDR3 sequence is CAISEDSRSGNTIYF. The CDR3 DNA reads TGTGCCATCAGTGAGGACAGCCGCTCTGGAAACACCATATATTTT.

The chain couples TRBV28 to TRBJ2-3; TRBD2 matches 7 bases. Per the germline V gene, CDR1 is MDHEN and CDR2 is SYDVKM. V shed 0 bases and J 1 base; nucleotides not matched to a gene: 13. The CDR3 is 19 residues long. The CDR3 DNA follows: TGTGCCAGCAGTTTATGGGAGGGGCTAGCGGACACAGGCACAGATACGCAGTATTTT. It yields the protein CASSLWEGLADTGTDTQYF.

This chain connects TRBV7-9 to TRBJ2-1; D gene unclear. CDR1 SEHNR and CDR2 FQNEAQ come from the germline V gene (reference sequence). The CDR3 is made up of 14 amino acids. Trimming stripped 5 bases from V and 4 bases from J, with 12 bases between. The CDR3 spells CASSHGLRYNEQFF. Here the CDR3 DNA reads TGTGCCAGCAGCCACGGGCTCCGTTACAATGAGCAGTTCTTC.

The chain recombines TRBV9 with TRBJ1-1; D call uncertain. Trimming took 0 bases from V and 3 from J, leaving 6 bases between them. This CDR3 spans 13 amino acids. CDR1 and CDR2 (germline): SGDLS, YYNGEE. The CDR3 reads CASSVETDTEAFF. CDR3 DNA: TGTGCCAGCAGCGTAGAGACGGACACTGAAGCTTTCTTT.

CDR3 nucleotide sequence: TGCAGCGTTGATGGGGGATTTAGCTCTGGAAACACCATATATTTT. Residues: CSVDGGFSSGNTIYF. The chain joins TRBV29-1 to TRBJ1-3, with D maybe TRBD1 (5 bases). The germline CDR1 and CDR2 sequences are SQVTM and ANQGSEA. This CDR3 spans 15 amino acids. Trimming stripped 3 bases from V and 0 bases from J, with 12 bases between.

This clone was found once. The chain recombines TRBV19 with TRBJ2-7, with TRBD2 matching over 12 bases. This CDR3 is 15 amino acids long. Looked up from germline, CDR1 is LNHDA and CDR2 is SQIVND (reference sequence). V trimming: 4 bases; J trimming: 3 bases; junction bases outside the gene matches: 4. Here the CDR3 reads CASSTRLAGDYEQYF. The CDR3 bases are TGTGCCAGTAGTACCAGACTAGCGGGAGACTACGAGCAGTACTTC. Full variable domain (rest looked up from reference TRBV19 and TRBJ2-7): DGGITQSPKYLFRKEGQNVTLSCEQNLNHDAMYWYRQDPGQGLRLIYYSQIVNDFQKGDIAEGYSVSREKKESFPLTVTSAQKNPTAFYLCASSTRLAGDYEQYFGPGTRLTVT.

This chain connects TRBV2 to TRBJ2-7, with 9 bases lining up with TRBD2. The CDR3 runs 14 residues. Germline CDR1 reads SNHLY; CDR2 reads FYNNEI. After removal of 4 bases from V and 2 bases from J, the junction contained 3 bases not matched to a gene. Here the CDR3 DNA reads TGTGCCAGCAGTGTGGCTAGCGGGACCTACGAGCAGTACTTC. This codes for CASSVASGTYEQYF. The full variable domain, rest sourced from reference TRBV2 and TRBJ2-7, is EPEVTQTPSHQVTQMGQEVILRCVPISNHLYFYWYRQILGQKVEFLVSFYNNEISEKSEIFDDQFSVERPDGSNFTLKIRSTKLEDSAMYFCASSVASGTYEQYFGPGTRLTVT.

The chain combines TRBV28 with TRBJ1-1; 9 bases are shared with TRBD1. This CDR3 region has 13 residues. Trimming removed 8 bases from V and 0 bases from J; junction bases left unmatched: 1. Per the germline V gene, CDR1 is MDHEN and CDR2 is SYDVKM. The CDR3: CASGQGMNTEAFF. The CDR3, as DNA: TGTGCCAGCGGACAGGGGATGAACACTGAAGCTTTCTTT.

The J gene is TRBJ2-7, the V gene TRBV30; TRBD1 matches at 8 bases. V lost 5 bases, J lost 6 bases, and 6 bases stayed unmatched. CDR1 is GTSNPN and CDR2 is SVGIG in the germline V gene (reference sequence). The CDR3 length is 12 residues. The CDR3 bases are TGTGCCTGGGGACAGGGCACCTCCGAGCAGTACTTC. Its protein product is CAWGQGTSEQYF.

The DNA of the CDR3 is TGCGCCAGCAGCTTGGGACTGGGGTTTACCTACAATGAGCAGTTCTTC. Its protein product is CASSLGLGFTYNEQFF. This chain links TRBV5-1 with TRBJ2-1; no clear D. This CDR3 is 16 amino acids long. CDR1 and CDR2 (germline): SGHRS, YFSETQ. V dropped 0 bases and J dropped 2 bases, with 12 bases sitting between them.

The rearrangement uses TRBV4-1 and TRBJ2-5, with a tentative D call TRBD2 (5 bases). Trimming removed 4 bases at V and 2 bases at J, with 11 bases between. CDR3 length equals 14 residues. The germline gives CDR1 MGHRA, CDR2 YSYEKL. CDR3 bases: TGCGCCAGCAGCCCCGGGAACTCACAAGAGACCCAGTACTTC. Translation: CASSPGNSQETQYF.

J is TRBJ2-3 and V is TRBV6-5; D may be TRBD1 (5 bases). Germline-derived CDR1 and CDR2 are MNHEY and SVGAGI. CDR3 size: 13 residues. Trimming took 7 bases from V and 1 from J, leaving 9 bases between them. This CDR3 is CASKTTGTDTQYF. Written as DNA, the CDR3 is TGTGCCAGCAAGACGACAGGCACAGATACGCAGTATTTT.

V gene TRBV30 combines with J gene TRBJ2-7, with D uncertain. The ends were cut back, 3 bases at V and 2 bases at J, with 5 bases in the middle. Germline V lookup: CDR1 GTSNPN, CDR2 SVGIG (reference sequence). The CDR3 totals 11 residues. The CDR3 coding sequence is TGTGCCTGGAGAAGCCCCTACGAGCAGTACTTC. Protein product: CAWRSPYEQYF. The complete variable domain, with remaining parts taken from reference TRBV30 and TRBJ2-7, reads SQTIHQWPATLVQPVGSPLSLECTVEGTSNPNLYWYRQAAGRGLQLLFYSVGIGQISSEVPQNLSASRPQDRQFILSSKKLLLSDSGFYLCAWRSPYEQYFGPGTRLTVT.

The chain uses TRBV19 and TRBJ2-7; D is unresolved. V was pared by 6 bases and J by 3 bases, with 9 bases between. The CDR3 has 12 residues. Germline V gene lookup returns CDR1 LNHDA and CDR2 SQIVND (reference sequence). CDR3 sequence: CASSRVGYEQYF. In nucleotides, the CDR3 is TGTGCCAGTAGCCGGGTGGGCTACGAGCAGTACTTC.

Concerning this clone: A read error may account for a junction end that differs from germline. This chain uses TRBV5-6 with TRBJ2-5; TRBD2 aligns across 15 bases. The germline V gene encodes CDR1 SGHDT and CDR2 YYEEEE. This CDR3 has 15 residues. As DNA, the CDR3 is TGTGCCAGCAGATTGGGACTAGCGGGAGGAGAGACCCAGTACTTC. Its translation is CASRLGLAGGETQYF.

CDR3 amino acids: CASSLSSGGYEQYF. The CDR3 nucleotides read TGTGCCAGCAGTTTATCTAGTGGAGGCTACGAGCAGTACTTC. This chain joins TRBV27 and TRBJ2-7; possible D gene TRBD2, 5 bases. Germline V gene sequence: CDR1 MNHEY, CDR2 SMNVEV (reference sequence). The V end was cut by 0 bases, the J end by 3 bases, with 9 bases between. The CDR3 is 14 amino acids.

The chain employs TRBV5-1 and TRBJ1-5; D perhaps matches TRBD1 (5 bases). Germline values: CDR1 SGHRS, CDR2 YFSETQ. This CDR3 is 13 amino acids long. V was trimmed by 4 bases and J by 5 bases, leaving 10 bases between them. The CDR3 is CASSPGLDQPQHF. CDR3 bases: TGCGCCAGCAGCCCAGGGCTCGATCAGCCCCAGCATTTT. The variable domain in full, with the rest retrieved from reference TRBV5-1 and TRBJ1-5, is KAGVTQTPRYLIKTRGQQVTLSCSPISGHRSVSWYQQTPGQGLQFLFEYFSETQRNKGNFPGRFSGRQFSNSRSEMNVSTLELGDSALYLCASSPGLDQPQHFGDGTRLSIL.

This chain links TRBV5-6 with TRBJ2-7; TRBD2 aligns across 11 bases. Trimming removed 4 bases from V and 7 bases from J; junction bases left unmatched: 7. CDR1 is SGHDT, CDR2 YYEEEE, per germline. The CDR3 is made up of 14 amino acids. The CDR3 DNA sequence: TGTGCCAGCAGCGATACTAGCGGGAGCTGGGAGCAGTACTTC. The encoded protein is CASSDTSGSWEQYF.

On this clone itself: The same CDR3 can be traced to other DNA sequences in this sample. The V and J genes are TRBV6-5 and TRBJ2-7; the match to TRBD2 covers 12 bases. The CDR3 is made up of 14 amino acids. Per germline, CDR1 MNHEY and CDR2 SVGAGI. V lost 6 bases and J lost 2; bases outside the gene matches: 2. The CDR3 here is CASSRLAGAYEQYF. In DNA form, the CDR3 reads TGTGCCAGCAGCCGACTAGCGGGAGCCTACGAGCAGTACTTC.

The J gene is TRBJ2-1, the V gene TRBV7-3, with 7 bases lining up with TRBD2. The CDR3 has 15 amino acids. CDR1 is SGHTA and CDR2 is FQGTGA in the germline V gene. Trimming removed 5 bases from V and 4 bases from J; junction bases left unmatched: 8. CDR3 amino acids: CASSRAGTTYNEQFF. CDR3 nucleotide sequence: TGTGCCAGCAGCAGGGCCGGGACTACTTACAATGAGCAGTTCTTC.

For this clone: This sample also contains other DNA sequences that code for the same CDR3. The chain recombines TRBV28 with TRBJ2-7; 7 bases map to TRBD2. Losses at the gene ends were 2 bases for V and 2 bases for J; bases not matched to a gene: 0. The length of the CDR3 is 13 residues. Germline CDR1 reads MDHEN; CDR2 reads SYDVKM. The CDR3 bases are TGTGCCAGCAGTTTAGCGGGAGCCTACGAGCAGTACTTC. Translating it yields CASSLAGAYEQYF.